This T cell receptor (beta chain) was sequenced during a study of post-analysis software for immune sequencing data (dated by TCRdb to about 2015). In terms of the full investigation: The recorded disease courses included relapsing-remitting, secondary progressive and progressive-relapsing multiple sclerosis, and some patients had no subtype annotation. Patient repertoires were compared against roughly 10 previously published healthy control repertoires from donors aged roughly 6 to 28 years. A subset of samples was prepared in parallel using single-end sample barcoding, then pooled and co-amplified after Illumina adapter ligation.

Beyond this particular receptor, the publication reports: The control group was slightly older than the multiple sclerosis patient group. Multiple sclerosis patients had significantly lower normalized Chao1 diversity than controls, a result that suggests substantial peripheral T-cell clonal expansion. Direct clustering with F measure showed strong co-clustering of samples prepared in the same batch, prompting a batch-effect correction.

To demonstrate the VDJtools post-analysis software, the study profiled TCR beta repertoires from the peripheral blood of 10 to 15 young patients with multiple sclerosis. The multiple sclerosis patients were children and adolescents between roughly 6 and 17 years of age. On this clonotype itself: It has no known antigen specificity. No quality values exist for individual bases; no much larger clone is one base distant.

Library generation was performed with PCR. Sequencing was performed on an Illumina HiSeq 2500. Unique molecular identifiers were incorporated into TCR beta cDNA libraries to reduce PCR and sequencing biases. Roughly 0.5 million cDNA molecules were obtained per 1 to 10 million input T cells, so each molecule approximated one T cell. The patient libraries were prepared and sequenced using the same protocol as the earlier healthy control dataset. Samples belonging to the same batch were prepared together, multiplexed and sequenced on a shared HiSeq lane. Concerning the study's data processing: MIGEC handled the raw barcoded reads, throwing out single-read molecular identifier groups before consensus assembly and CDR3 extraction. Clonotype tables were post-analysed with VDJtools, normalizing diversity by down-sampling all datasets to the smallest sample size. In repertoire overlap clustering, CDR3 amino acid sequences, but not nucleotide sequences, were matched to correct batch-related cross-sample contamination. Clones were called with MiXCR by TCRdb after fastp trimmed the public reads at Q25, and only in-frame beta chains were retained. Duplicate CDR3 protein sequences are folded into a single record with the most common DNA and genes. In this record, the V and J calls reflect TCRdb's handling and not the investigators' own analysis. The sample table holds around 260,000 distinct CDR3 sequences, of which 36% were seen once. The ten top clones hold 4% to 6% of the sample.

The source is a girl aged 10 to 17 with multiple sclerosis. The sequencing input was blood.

The CDR3 here reads CSASRAQGGDYGYTF. The DNA sequence is as follows: TGCAGTGCTTCCCGGGCCCAGGGAGGGGACTATGGCTACACCTTC. The chain was built from TRBV20-1 and TRBJ1-2, and perhaps TRBD1 as D gene, on 5 matching bases. V was cut back by 5 bases and J by 3 bases, leaving a gap of 19 bases between them. The CDR1 and CDR2 encoded by the germline V gene (reference sequence) are DFQATT and SNEGSKA. Taken from cysteine to phenylalanine, the CDR3 has 15 residues. Just the 45-base CDR3 DNA is kept, in frame starting at base 1.